These T cell receptor beta chains were read from a single sample in a study of post-analysis software for immune sequencing data. MiXCR, applied by TCRdb to the PCR reads, yields one record per CDR3 protein. The repertoire includes 750,000 to 900,000 distinct CDR3 sequences, about half of them detected once, and 4.9% sits in the top ten. Source material: blood. Receptor source: a girl aged 5 to 17 with multiple sclerosis. Each CDR3 is given with its conserved first and last residue. Each record gives: D gene, clone size, V gene, J gene, CDR3 protein, CDR3 DNA. A D gene is named only where the DNA matches it firmly. Clone sizes are given selectively: once, few, many, or a class where the clone is expanded.

>-|-|TRBV15|TRBJ1-1
CATSRGRALNTEAFF
TGTGCCACCAGCAGAGGTAGAGCACTGAACACTGAAGCTTTCTTT
>-|-|TRBV7-9|TRBJ1-4
CASSPTRRDEKLFF
TGTGCCAGCAGCCCGACCCGGAGGGATGAAAAACTGTTTTTT
>-|-|TRBV6-2/TRBV6-3|TRBJ1-1
CASSPTRVTEAFF
TGTGCCAGCAGTCCCACTAGAGTCACTGAAGCTTTCTTT
>-|-|TRBV7-6|TRBJ2-2
CASSLVTNTGELFF
TGTGCCAGCAGCTTAGTCACGAACACCGGGGAGCTGTTTTTT
>TRBD2|-|TRBV12-3/TRBV12-4|TRBJ2-7
CTSRPSGRARDAQYF
TGTACCAGCAGACCGAGCGGGAGGGCAAGAGATGCCCAGTACTTC
>-|-|TRBV12-3/TRBV12-4|TRBJ2-5
CASSWDGGTQYF
TGTGCCAGCAGCTGGGACGGGGGGACCCAGTACTTC
>-|once|TRBV11-3|TRBJ2-1
CASSGWEDSYNEQFF
TGTGCCAGCAGCGGTTGGGAGGACTCCTACAATGAGCAGTTCTTC
>TRBD2|-|TRBV6-6|TRBJ2-5
CAGSRFGLAEETQYF
TGTGCCGGCAGCCGGTTCGGACTAGCGGAAGAGACCCAGTACTTC
>TRBD1|few|TRBV28|TRBJ2-1
CASSLGGQGLPYNEQFF
TGTGCCAGCAGTTTGGGGGGACAGGGGCTTCCCTACAATGAGCAGTTCTTC
>-|-|TRBV4-3|TRBJ1-5
CASSQGGDNQPQHF
TGCGCCAGCAGCCAAGGAGGGGACAATCAGCCCCAGCATTTT
>TRBD1|few|TRBV20-1|TRBJ1-2
CSAPTGINYGYTF
TGCAGTGCCCCGACAGGGATTAACTATGGCTACACCTTC
>-|few|TRBV7-9|TRBJ2-1
CASSLAASWRDEQFF
TGTGCCAGCAGCTTAGCGGCTAGCTGGCGCGATGAGCAGTTCTTC
>TRBD2|-|TRBV20-1|TRBJ2-1
CSARPTSGMGSYNEQFF
TGCAGTGCCAGACCAACTAGCGGGATGGGATCCTACAATGAGCAGTTCTTC
>TRBD2|few|TRBV11-2|TRBJ2-1
CASSSSIAGEVYNEQFF
TGTGCCAGCAGCTCCTCAATAGCGGGAGAAGTCTACAATGAGCAGTTCTTC
>TRBD1|few|TRBV5-1|TRBJ2-1
CASSSRPGQGDNEQFF
TGCGCCAGCAGCTCAAGACCGGGACAGGGGGACAATGAGCAGTTCTTC
>-|-|TRBV7-6|TRBJ2-1
CASSPTRNHNEQFF
TGTGCCAGCAGCCCAACCCGGAACCACAATGAGCAGTTCTTC
>TRBD1|-|TRBV28|TRBJ2-5
CASSTRQGWETQYF
TGTGCCAGCAGCACTAGACAGGGGTGGGAGACCCAGTACTTC
>-|-|TRBV3-1|TRBJ2-1
CASSQAGTRYNEQFF
TGTGCCAGCAGCCAAGCAGGGACTCGATACAATGAGCAGTTCTTC
>TRBD2|-|TRBV7-2|TRBJ2-3
CASSLGAGGRVDTQYF
TGTGCCAGCAGCTTAGGGGCGGGGGGCCGGGTAGATACGCAGTATTTT
>-|-|TRBV21-1|TRBJ2-1
CASSKPLKGLYEQFF
TGTGCCAGCAGCAAACCGTTAAAGGGGTTATATGAGCAGTTCTTC
>-|-|TRBV7-3|TRBJ1-2
CASSPGTELYGYTF
TGTGCCAGCAGCCCCGGGACCGAACTCTATGGCTACACCTTC
>TRBD2|-|TRBV19|TRBJ2-7
CASSMGSGGSREQYF
TGTGCCAGTAGTATGGGTTCTGGCGGGAGTAGAGAGCAGTACTTC
>-|once|TRBV20-1|TRBJ2-1
CSARTGLPFNEQFF
TGCAGTGCTAGAACCGGACTACCTTTTAATGAGCAGTTCTTC